The next 2 T cell receptor beta chains were all read from a single sample in a study of cytomegalovirus exposure and HLA in healthy donors. Primers included in the PCR were 60 Vbeta and 13 Jbeta primers. Data came from immunoSEQ multiplex PCR; TCRdb stores just in-frame clones and leaves some out. The sample shows over 150,000 clones, roughly 80% of them seen only once. The sequenced sample was PBMCs. These receptors came from a male donor in good health and CMV-seropositive.

The chain employs TRBV4-1 and TRBJ2-6; maybe TRBD1 (7 bases). V was pared by 3 bases and J by 0 bases, with 15 bases between. CDR1 and CDR2 (germline): MGHRA, YSYEKL. CDR3 length equals 18 residues. The CDR3 DNA is TGCGCCAGCAGCCAGATCAGGGGGACTTCCTCTGGGGCCAACGTCCTGACTTTC. Protein sequence: CASSQIRGTSSGANVLTF.

The V gene is TRBV14, the J gene TRBJ1-1; 8 bases align to TRBD1. The CDR3 has 15 residues. Trimming cost V 2 bases and J 1 base; bases outside gene matches: 3. The germline gives CDR1 SGHDN, CDR2 FVKESK. The CDR3 sequence is CASSQRTGRNTEAFF. The DNA of the CDR3 is TGTGCCAGCAGCCAAAGGACAGGGAGGAACACTGAAGCTTTCTTT.